These 2 T cell receptor beta chains originate from one sample sequenced in a study of regulatory T cells in long-lasting Graves disease. Both iRepertoire HTBI primers and Arm-PCR of CDR3 regions were used to build the TCR beta libraries. TCRdb reprocessed the multiplex PCR reads via MiXCR and lists one record per CDR3 protein. The sample carries 350,000 to 500,000 distinct CDR3 sequences, roughly a fifth recorded once. Documented time point: persistent/refractory GD, antithyroid drugs over 5 years with positive TRAb. Isolated PBMC RNA provided the starting material for the TCR library. The sample consisted of peripheral blood mononuclear cells (PBMCs), taken when the disease was refractory, from a patient treated with antithyroid drugs. These receptor sequences come from a female donor with Graves disease.

The chain links TRBV5-1 to TRBJ2-1, with D unclear. The CDR3 length is 13 residues. The ends were cut back, 0 bases at V and 2 bases at J, with 3 bases in the middle. Germline-derived CDR1 and CDR2 are SGHRS and YFSETQ. The CDR3 nucleotides read TGCGCCAGCAGCTTGGCTACCTACAATGAGCAGTTCTTC. Translating gives CASSLATYNEQFF.

The rearrangement uses TRBV10-1 and TRBJ2-3, with D maybe TRBD2 (6 bases). CDR3 length: 14 amino acids. The germline gives CDR1 WNHNN, CDR2 SYGVQD (reference sequence). Trimming shortened V by 4 bases and J by 4 bases, and 12 bases separated the two germline ends. DNA for the CDR3: TGCGCCAGCAGTGTAGGAGGGAACCCAGATACGCAGTATTTT. Protein product: CASSVGGNPDTQYF.